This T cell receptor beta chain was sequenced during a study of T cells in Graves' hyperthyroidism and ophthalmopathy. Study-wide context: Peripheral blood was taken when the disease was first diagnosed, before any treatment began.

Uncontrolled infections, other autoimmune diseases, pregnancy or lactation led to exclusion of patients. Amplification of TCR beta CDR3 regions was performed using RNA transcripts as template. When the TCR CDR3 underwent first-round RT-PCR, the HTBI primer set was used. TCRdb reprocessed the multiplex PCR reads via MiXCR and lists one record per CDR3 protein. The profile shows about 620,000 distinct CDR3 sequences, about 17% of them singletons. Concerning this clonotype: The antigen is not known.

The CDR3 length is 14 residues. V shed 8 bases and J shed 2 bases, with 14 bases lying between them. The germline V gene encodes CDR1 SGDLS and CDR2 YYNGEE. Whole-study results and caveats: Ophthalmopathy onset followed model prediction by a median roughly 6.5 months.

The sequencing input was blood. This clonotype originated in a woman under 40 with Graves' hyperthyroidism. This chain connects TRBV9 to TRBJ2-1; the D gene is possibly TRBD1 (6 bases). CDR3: CASGSQGPYNEQFF. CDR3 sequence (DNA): TGTGCCAGTGGTTCGCAGGGGCCCTACAATGAGCAGTTCTTC.